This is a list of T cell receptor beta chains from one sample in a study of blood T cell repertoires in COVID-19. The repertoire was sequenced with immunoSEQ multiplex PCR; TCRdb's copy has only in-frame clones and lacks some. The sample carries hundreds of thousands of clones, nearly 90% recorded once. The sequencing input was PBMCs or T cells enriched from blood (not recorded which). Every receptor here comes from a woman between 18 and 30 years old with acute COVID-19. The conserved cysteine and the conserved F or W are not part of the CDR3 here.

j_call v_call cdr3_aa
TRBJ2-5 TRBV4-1 ASSHSQATSGRKETQY
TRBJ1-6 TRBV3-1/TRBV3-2 ASSQGTGNSPLH
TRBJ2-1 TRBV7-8 ASSQQPGYEQF
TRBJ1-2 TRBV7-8 ASSLGRGYRYT
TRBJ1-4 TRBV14 ASSQGWTGNEKLF
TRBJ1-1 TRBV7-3 ASSLSVETEAF
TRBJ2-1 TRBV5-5 ASSGGGARGDEQF
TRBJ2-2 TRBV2 ASSVYAGELF
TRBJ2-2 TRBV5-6 ASSLQGANTGELF
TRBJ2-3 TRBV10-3 AISEFSQASSGRATTDTQY
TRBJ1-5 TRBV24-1 ATSDATGSQPQH
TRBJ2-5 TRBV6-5 ASSAGLAGGETQY
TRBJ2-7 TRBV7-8 ASSGRQGLGEQY
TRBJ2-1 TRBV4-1 ASRPQGVDSYNEQF
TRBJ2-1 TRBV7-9 ASSLFGGEGDEQF
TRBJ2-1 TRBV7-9 ASSVTGTGRGNEQF
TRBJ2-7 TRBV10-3 AIKDGSSYEQY
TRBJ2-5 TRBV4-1 ASSWHPEGLAGETQY
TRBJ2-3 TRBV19 ASSIVTGAAATQY
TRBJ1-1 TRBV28 ASSLLDGVNTEAF
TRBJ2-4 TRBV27 ASGTSGRIAKNIQY
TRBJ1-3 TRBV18 ASSPLLQANSGNTIY
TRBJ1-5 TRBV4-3 ASSQDLQQGKH
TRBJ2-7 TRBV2 ASSPTGGEQY
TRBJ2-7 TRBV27 ASSKTGYEQY
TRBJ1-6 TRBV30 AWSDGGLFNSPLH
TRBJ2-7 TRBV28 ASTLDRGPYEQY
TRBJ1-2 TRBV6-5 ASSGLDRGYGYT
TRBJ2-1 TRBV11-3 ASSLGGTSNAEQF
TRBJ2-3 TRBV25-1 ASQGGYTDTQY
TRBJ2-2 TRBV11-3 ASRARQGGTGELF
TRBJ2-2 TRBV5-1 ASSPRGEDTGELF
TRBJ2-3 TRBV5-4 ASSLTGGRDTQY
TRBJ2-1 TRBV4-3 ASSQEKASGYNEQF
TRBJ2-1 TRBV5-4 ASSLASGGQGEQF
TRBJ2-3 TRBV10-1 ASSRGQDTDTQY
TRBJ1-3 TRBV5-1 ASSFSTEISGNTIY